This entry features one T cell receptor beta chain sequence. In the authors' methods: With immunoSEQ giving junction-only sequences and no quality scores, filtering differed. Assay: immunoSEQ multiplex PCR; the TCRdb copy retains only in-frame clones and omits some. That table supplies the V and J calls and clone size; D and trimming were determined from the DNA. The sample carries 1,500,000 or so clones, over 95% recorded once. These data are taken from a study of shared clonotypes between healthy human individuals. Trimming shortened V by 0 bases and J by 0 bases, and 10 bases separated the two germline ends. Germline assignment: CDR1 SGHKS and CDR2 YYEKEE (reference sequence). CDR3 length: 16 residues. Memory CD4+ cells were the fraction left after CD45RA+ naive selection.

This clonotype was sampled from a young man in good health. The chain has TRBV5-5 and TRBJ2-1, with D unclear. Material for sequencing was naive CD4+ T cells sorted from blood. Subset meaning: CD45RA+ positively selected. CDR3 in amino acids: CASSLDQARSYNEQFF. The DNA of the CDR3 is TGTGCCAGCAGCTTGGACCAGGCTCGCTCCTACAATGAGCAGTTCTTC.